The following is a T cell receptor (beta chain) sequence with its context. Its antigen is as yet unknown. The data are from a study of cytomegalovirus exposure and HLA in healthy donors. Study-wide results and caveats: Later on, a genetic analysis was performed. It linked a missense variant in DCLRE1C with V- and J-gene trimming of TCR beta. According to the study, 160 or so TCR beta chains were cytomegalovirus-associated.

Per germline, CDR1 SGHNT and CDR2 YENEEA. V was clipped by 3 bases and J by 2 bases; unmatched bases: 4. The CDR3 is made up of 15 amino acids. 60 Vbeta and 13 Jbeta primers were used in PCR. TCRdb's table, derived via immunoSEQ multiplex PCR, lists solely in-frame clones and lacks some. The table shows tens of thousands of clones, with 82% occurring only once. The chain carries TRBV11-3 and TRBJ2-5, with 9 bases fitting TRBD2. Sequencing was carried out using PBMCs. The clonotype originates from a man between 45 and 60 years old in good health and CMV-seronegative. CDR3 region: CASSFSGSAQETQYF. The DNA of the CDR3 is TGTGCCAGCAGCTTTAGCGGGAGTGCTCAAGAGACCCAGTACTTC.